These 10 T cell receptor beta chains were sequenced from one sample in a study of OX40 agonist ivuxolimab in advanced cancers. TCRdb keeps only in-frame clones here, not all; method: immunoSEQ multiplex PCR. The sample lists about 71,000 clones, 91% occurring once. This material consisted of CD4+ or CD8+ T cells sorted from blood, taken in a trial of the OX40 agonist ivuxolimab. The receptors derive from an adult with an advanced solid tumor such as melanoma, head and neck, liver or kidney cancer.

The chain recombines TRBV2 with TRBJ1-2, with D possibly matching TRBD1 (5 bases). Germline CDR1 reads SNHLY; CDR2 reads FYNNEI. V lost 6 bases to trimming and J lost 4 bases, with 15 bases between them. The CDR3 runs 14 residues. CDR3 nucleotide sequence: TGTGCCAGCAGCCTCTCGACAGATTTCTATGGCTACACCTTC. This encodes CASSLSTDFYGYTF.

V usage is TRBV5-4 and J usage is TRBJ1-2; D might be TRBD1 (6 bases). Germline lookup yields CDR1 SGHNT and CDR2 YYREEE (reference sequence). The CDR3 covers 16 residues. Trimming took 0 bases from V and 1 from J, leaving 13 bases between them. The CDR3 nucleotides read TGTGCCAGCAGCTTGGTTGGACAGACCAATAACTATGGCTACACCTTC. Its translation: CASSLVGQTNNYGYTF.

The chain couples TRBV19 to TRBJ1-4, with 7 nucleotides matching TRBD1. Germline V gives CDR1 LNHDA, CDR2 SQIVND (reference sequence). This CDR3 has 13 amino acids. V dropped 10 bases and J dropped 2; count of bases not matched to a gene: 4. The CDR3 protein is CATSQGTNEKLFF. As DNA, the CDR3 is TGTGCCACCTCACAGGGGACTAATGAAAAACTGTTTTTT.

The chain employs TRBV4-3 and TRBJ2-7; tentative D call: TRBD1 (5 bases). The CDR3 is made up of 15 amino acids. V shed 0 bases and J shed 2 bases, with 11 bases lying between them. Germline lookup yields CDR1 LGHNA and CDR2 YSLEER. CDR3 in amino acids: CASSQDLGLTYEQYF. CDR3 nucleotides: TGCGCCAGCAGCCAAGATTTGGGGCTGACCTACGAGCAGTACTTC.

The chain has TRBV15 and TRBJ2-7, with a possible D match to TRBD1 (6 bases). V dropped 4 bases and J dropped 4 bases, with 17 bases sitting between them. Looked up from germline, CDR1 is LNHNV and CDR2 is YYDKDF (reference sequence). The CDR3 runs 15 residues. The CDR3 spells CATSTSPGAPYEQYF. The CDR3 coding sequence is TGTGCCACCAGCACCTCGCCAGGGGCCCCATACGAGCAGTACTTC.

The chain recombines TRBV28 with TRBJ2-7; 9 nucleotides line up with TRBD2. Germline V CDR1 and CDR2: MDHEN, SYDVKM. The length of the CDR3 is 16 residues. V lost 6 bases and J lost 7; bases outside the gene matches: 16. The CDR3, as DNA: TGTGCCAGCAGCCTACAGTCACCGGGACTAGCAGGGGAGCAGTACTTC. It specifies CASSLQSPGLAGEQYF.

The rearrangement uses TRBV10-3 and TRBJ1-4; TRBD1 aligns across 10 bases. The trim removed 0 bases at V and 7 bases at J, leaving 2 bases unmatched. Germline V gene data show CDR1 as ENHRY and CDR2 as SYGVKD. This CDR3 is 15 amino acids long. The CDR3 loop is CAISESGQGSEKLFF. CDR3 DNA sequence: TGTGCCATCAGTGAGTCGGGACAGGGGAGTGAAAAACTGTTTTTT.

The chain links TRBV4-3 to TRBJ1-1; maybe TRBD1 (5 bases). The length of the CDR3 is 15 residues. V was pared by 1 base and J by 10 bases, with 19 bases between. Looked up from germline, CDR1 is LGHNA and CDR2 is YSLEER. The CDR3, as DNA: TGCGCCAGCAGCCAAGGTTTAGACAGAGCAGAGGGAGCTTTCTTT. It encodes CASSQGLDRAEGAFF.

The chain is built from TRBV28 and TRBJ2-1; tentative D call: TRBD1 (6 bases). The germline V gene has CDR1 MDHEN and CDR2 SYDVKM. V was cut by 8 bases and J by 9 bases, with 20 bases left in between. The length of the CDR3 is 14 residues. CDR3 residues: CASGTFSKGFEQFF. DNA of the CDR3: TGTGCCAGCGGGACATTCTCCAAGGGATTTGAGCAGTTCTTC.

This chain uses TRBV5-6 with TRBJ1-5; tentative D call: TRBD1 (5 bases). The CDR3 length is 15 residues. V dropped 1 base and J dropped 7 bases, with 15 bases sitting between them. CDR1 is SGHDT and CDR2 is YYEEEE in the germline V gene. The CDR3 region has the DNA TGTGCCAGCAGCTTGACCTGGGGCTCGGGGCAGCCCCAGCATTTT. This translates into CASSLTWGSGQPQHF.